This TCR beta chain is drawn from a study of memory CD4+ T cells and cytomegalovirus serostatus. Single viable CD3+CD4+CD8-CD45RO+ cells were sorted as the memory CD4+ T cells. CMV serostatus came from serum IgG against pp150, pp28, p38, p52. Method: immunoSEQ multiplex PCR; TCRdb's copy keeps in-frame clones and lacks some. Among about 64,000 clones listed, more than 70% were seen once. The germline V and J ends were trimmed by 5 bases and 5 bases, with 9 bases remaining between them. This CDR3 spans 12 amino acids. The germline V gene encodes CDR1 LNHNV and CDR2 YYDKDF (reference sequence). The sequencing sample was made of memory CD4+ T cells from blood. The V gene is TRBV15, the J gene TRBJ1-2, with D perhaps matching TRBD1 (6 bases). This sequence was found in an adult in good health and CMV-seronegative. The CDR3 DNA reads as TGTGCCACCAGCGCTCAGGGGTATGGCTACACCTTC. Translation: CATSAQGYGYTF.